The source of this TCR beta chain is a study of blood T cell repertoires in COVID-19. Background on the study: Acute and convalescent COVID-19 specimens originated in the United States, Italy and Spain.

There are 13 residues in the CDR3. Germline V CDR1 and CDR2: SGHRS, YFSETQ. V gave up 3 bases and J gave up 6 bases, with 12 bases separating them. The assay was immunoSEQ multiplex PCR, and TCRdb's table has in-frame clones only and misses some. Of 30,000 to 35,000 clones in the sample, roughly 93% were seen once. The specimen sequenced was peripheral blood. J is TRBJ1-2 and V is TRBV5-1; D may be TRBD1 (5 bases). The clonotype comes from a human donor in a cohort sampled during active COVID-19. The CDR3, as DNA: TGCGCCAGCAGCTCTACCGGACACCATGGCTACACCTTC. It specifies CASSSTGHHGYTF.